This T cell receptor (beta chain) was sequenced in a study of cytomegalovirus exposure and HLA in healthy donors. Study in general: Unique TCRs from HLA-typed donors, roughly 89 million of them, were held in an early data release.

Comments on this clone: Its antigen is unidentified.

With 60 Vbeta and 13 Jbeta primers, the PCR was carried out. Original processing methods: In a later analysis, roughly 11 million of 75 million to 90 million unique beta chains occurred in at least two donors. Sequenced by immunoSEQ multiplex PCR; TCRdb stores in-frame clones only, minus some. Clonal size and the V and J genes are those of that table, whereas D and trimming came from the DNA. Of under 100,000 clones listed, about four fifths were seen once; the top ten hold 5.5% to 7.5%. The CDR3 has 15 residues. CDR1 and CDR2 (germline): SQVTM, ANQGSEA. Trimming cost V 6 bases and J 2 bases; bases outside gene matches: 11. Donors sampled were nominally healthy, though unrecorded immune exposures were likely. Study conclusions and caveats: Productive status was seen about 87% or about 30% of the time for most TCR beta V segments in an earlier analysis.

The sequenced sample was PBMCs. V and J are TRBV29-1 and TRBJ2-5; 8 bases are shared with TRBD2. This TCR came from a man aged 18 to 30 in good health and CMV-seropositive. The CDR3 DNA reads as TGCAGCGTAGTTAGGTTAGCGGGATATCAAGAGACCCAGTACTTC. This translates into CSVVRLAGYQETQYF.